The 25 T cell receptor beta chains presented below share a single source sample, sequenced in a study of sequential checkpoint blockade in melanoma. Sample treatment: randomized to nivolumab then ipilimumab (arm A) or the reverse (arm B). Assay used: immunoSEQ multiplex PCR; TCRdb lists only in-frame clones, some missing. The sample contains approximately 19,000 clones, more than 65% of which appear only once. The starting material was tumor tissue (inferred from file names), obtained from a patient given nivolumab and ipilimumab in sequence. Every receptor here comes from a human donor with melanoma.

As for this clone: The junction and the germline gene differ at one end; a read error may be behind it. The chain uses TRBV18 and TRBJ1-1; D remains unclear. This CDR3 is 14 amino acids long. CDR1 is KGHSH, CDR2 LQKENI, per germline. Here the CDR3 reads CAGSPPLKWAEAFF. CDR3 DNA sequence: TGTGCCGGCTCACCACCACTTAAGTGGGCTGAAGCTTTCTTT. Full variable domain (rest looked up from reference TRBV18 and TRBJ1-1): NAGVMQNPRHLVRRRGQEARLRCSPMKGHSHVYWYRQLPEEGLKFMVYLQKENIIDESGMPKERFSAEFPKEGPSILRIQQVVRGDSAAYFCAGSPPLKWAEAFFGQGTRLTVV.

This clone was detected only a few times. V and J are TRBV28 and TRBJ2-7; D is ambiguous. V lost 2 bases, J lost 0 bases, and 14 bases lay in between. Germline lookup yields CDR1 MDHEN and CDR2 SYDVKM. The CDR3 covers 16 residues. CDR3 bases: TGTGCCAGCAGTTTACTCCACGCCACAGCCTCCTACGAGCAGTACTTC. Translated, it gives CASSLLHATASYEQYF.

CDR3 coding DNA: TGTGCCAGTACCGCACAGGGAGAGCAGTTCTTC. Protein sequence: CASTAQGEQFF. The chain couples TRBV19 to TRBJ2-1, with D possibly matching TRBD1 (6 bases). Germline loops: CDR1 LNHDA, CDR2 SQIVND (reference sequence). The CDR3 spans 11 residues. V lost 7 bases to trimming and J lost 10 bases, with 11 bases between them.

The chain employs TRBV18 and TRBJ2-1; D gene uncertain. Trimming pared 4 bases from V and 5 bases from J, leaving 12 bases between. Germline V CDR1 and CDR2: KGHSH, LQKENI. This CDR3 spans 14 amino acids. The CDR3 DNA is TGTGCCAGCTCACAGGTGTTTGGGGACAATGAGCAGTTCTTC. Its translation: CASSQVFGDNEQFF.

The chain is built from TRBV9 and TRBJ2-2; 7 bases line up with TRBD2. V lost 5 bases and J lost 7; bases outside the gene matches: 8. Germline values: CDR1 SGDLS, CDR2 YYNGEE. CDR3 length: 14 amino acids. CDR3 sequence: CASRKGGRDGELFF. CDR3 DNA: TGTGCCAGCAGAAAGGGAGGGAGGGACGGGGAGCTGTTTTTT.

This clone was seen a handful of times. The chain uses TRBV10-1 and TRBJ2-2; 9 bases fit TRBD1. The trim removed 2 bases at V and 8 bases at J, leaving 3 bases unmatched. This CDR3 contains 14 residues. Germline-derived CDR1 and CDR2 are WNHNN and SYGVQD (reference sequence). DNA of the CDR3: TGCGCCAGCAGTGAGGGGACAGGGACTGGGGAGCTGTTTTTT. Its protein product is CASSEGTGTGELFF.

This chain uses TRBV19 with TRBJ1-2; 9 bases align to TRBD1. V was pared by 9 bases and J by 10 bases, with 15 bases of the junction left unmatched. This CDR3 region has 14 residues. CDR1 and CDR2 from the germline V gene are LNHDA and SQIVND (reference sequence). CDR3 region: CASTPLPGQGDYTF. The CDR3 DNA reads TGTGCCAGCACGCCCCTACCGGGACAGGGAGACTACACCTTC. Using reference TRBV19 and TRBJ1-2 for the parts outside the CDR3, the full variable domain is DGGITQSPKYLFRKEGQNVTLSCEQNLNHDAMYWYRQDPGQGLRLIYYSQIVNDFQKGDIAEGYSVSREKKESFPLTVTSAQKNPTAFYLCASTPLPGQGDYTFGSGTRLTVV.

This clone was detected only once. CDR3 amino acids: CASSETSGGYNEQFF. In DNA form, the CDR3 reads TGTGCCAGTAGTGAAACTAGCGGGGGGTATAATGAGCAGTTCTTC. V is TRBV19 and J is TRBJ2-1; TRBD2 matches at 12 bases. In germline, CDR1 is LNHDA, CDR2 SQIVND (reference sequence). J gave up 7 bases and V 5 bases, and 6 bases lay outside the gene matches. CDR3 length: 15 amino acids. Variable domain in full (rest from reference TRBV19 and TRBJ2-1): DGGITQSPKYLFRKEGQNVTLSCEQNLNHDAMYWYRQDPGQGLRLIYYSQIVNDFQKGDIAEGYSVSREKKESFPLTVTSAQKNPTAFYLCASSETSGGYNEQFFGPGTRLTVL.

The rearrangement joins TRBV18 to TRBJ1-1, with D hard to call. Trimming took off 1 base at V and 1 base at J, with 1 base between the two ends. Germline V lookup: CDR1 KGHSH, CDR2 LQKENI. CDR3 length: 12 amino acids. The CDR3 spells CASSPQNTEAFF. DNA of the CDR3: TGTGCCAGCTCACCACAGAACACTGAAGCTTTCTTT.

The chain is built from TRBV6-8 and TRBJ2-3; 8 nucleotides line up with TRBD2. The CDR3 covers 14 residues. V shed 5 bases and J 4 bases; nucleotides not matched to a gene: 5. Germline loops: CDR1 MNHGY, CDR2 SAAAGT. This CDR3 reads CASSQRGSADTQYF. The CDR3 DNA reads TGTGCCAGCAGTCAGCGGGGGTCGGCAGATACGCAGTATTTT.

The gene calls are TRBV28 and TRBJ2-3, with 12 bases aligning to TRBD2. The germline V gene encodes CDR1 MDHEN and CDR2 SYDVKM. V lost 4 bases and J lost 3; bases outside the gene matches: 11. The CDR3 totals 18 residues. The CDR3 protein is CASSYPRTSGMETDTQYF. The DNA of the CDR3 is TGTGCCAGCAGTTATCCCCGGACTAGCGGGATGGAGACAGATACGCAGTATTTT.

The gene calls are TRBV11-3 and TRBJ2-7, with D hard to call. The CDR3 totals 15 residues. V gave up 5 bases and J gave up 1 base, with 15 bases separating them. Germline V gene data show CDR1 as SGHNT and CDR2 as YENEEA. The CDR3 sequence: CASSDSRVGSYEQYF. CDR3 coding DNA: TGTGCCAGCAGCGATTCCCGGGTTGGTTCCTACGAGCAGTACTTC.

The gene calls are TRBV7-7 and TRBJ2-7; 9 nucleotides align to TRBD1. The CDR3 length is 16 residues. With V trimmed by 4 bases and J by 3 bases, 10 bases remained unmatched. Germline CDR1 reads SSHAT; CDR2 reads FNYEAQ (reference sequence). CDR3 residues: CASSSDHRGRFYEQYF. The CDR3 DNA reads TGTGCCAGCAGCTCGGATCACAGGGGGCGGTTCTACGAGCAGTACTTC.

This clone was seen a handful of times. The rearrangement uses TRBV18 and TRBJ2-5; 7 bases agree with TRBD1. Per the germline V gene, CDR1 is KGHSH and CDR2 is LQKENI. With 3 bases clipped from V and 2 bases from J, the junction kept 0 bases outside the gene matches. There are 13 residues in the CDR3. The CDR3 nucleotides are TGTGCCAGCTCACCGGGACAGCAAGAGACCCAGTACTTC. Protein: CASSPGQQETQYF.

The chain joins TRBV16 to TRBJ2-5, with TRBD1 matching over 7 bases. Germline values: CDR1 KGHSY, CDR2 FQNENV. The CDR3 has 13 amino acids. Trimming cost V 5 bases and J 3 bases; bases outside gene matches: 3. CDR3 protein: CASSSGTEETQYF. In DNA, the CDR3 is TGTGCCAGCAGCTCCGGGACAGAAGAGACCCAGTACTTC. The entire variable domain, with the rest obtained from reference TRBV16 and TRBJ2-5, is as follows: GEEVAQTPKHLVRGEGQKAKLYCAPIKGHSYVFWYQQVLKNEFKFLISFQNENVFDETGMPKERFSAKCLPNSPCSLEIQATKLEDSAVYFCASSSGTEETQYFGPGTRLLVL.

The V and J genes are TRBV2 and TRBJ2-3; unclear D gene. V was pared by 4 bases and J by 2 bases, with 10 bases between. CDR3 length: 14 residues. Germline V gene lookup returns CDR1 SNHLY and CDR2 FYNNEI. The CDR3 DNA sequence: TGTGCCAGCAGTGTTGCGCTTGCCACAGATACGCAGTATTTT. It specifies CASSVALATDTQYF.

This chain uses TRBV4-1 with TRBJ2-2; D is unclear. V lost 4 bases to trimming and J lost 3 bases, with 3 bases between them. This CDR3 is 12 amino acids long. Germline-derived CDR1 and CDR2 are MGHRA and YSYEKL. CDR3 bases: TGCGCCAGCAGCCCATACACCGGGGAGCTGTTTTTT. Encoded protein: CASSPYTGELFF.

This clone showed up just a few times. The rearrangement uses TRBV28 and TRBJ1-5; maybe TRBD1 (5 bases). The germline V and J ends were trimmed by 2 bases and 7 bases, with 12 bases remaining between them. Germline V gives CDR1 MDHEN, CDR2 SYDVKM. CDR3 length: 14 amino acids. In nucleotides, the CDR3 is TGTGCCAGCAGTTTAGGGCAGGGCCTGCAGCCCCAGCATTTT. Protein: CASSLGQGLQPQHF.

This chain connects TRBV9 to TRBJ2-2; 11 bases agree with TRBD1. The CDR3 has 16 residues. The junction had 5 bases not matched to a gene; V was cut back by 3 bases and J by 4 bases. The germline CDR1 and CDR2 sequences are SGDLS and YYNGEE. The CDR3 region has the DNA TGTGCCAGCAGCGCCCGGGACAGGGGGGGCACCGGGGAGCTGTTTTTT. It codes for CASSARDRGGTGELFF.

Here the CDR3 DNA reads TGTGCCAGCAGTCCTAACAGAGGGGCTAATGAAAAACTGTTTTTT. Translating gives CASSPNRGANEKLFF. The chain links TRBV6-8 to TRBJ1-4, with D possibly TRBD1 on 5 matching bases. With 5 bases removed from V and 3 bases from J, the gap between germline ends came to 13 bases. Per the germline V gene, CDR1 is MNHGY and CDR2 is SAAAGT. CDR3 length equals 15 residues.

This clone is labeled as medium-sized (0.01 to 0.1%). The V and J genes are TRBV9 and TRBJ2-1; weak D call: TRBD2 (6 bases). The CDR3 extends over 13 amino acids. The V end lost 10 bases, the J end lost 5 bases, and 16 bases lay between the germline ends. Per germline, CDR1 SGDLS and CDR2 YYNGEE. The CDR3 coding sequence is TGTGCCCAGCGGAGTAGCGGCAACAATGAGCAGTTCTTC. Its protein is CAQRSSGNNEQFF.

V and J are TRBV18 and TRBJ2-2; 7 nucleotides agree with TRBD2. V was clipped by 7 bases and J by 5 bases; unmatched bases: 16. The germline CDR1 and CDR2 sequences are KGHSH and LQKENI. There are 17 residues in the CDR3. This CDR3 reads CASFRASGPVGTGELFF. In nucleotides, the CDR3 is TGTGCCAGCTTCAGGGCTAGCGGACCAGTCGGGACCGGGGAGCTGTTTTTT.

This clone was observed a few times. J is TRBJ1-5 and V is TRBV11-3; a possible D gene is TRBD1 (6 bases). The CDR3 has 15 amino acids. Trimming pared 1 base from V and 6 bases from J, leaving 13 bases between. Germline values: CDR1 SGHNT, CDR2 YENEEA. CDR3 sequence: CASSLVRGAGQPQHF. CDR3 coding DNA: TGTGCCAGCAGCTTAGTTCGGGGGGCAGGTCAGCCCCAGCATTTT.

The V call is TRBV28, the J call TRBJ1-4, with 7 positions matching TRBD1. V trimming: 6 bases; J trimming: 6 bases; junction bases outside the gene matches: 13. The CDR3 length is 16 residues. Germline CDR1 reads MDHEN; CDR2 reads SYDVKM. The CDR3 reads CASRTQRGLKYEKLFF. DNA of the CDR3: TGTGCCAGCAGAACCCAAAGGGGGCTGAAGTATGAAAAACTGTTTTTT.

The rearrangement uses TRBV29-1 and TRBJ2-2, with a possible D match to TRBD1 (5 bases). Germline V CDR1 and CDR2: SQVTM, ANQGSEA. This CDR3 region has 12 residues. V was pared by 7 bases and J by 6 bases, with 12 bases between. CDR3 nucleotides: TGCAGCGGATTAGGGGCCTCCGGGGAGCTGTTTTTT. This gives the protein CSGLGASGELFF.